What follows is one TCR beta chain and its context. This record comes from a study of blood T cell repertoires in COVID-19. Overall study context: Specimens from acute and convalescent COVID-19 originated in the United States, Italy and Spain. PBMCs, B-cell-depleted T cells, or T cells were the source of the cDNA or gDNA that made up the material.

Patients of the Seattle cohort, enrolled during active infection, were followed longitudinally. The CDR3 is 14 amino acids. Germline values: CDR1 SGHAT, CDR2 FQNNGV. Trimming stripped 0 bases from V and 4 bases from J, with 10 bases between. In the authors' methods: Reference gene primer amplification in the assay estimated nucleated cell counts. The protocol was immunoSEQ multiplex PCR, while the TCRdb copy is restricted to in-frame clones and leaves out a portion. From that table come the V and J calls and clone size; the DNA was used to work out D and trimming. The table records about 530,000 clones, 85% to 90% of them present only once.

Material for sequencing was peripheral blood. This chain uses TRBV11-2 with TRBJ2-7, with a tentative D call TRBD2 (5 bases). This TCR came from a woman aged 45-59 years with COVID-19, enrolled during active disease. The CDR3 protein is CASSLDTGIYEQYF. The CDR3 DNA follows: TGTGCCAGCAGCTTAGATACCGGGATTTACGAGCAGTACTTC.